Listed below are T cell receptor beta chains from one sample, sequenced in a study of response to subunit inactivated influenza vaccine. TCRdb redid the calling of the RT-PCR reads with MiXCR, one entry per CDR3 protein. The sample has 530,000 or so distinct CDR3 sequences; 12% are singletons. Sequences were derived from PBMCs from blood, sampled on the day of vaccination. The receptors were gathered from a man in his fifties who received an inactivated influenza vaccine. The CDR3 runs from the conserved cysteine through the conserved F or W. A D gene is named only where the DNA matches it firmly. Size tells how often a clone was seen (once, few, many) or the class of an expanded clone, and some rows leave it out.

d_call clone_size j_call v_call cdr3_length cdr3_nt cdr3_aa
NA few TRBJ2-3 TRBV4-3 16 TGCGCCAGCAGCCAAGGCCTGACAGCAAGCACAGATACGCAGTATTTT CASSQGLTASTDTQYF
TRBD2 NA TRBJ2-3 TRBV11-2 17 TGTGCCAGCAGGGATGGCGAGGGGCGGGAGGGCACAGATACGCAGTATTTT CASRDGEGREGTDTQYF
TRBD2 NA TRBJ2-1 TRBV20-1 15 TGCAGTGCTAGAGATGGTAGGACTAGCGCAAATGAGCAGTTCTTC CSARDGRTSANEQFF
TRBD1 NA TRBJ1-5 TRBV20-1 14 TGCAGTGCTAGAGATGCGGGGACAGTTCAGCCCCAGCATTTT CSARDAGTVQPQHF
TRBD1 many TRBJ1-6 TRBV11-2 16 TGTGCCAGCAGCTTGGTGTTACAGGGGAATAATTCACCCCTCCACTTT CASSLVLQGNNSPLHF
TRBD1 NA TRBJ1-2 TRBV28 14 TGTGCCAGCAGTCCAGGGGACAGGGGGTATGGCTACACCTTC CASSPGDRGYGYTF
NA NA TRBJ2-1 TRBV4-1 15 TGCGCCAGCAGCCAAACGACTGGACAGATCTCTCGGCAGTTCTTC CASSQTTGQISRQFF
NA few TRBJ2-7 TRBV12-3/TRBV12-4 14 TGTGCCAGCAGTACCGTCACGTACCCCTACGAGCAGTACTTC CASSTVTYPYEQYF
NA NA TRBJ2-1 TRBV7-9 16 TGTGCCAGCAGCTTAGAAGGCGGGCCTAGGTACAATGAGCAGTTCTTC CASSLEGGPRYNEQFF
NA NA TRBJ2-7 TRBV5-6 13 TGTGCCAGCAGCGAGACAGGATCCTACGAGCAGTACTTC CASSETGSYEQYF
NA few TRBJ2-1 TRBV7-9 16 TGTGCCAGCAGCCACCGGGACTGGATAAAAAGCAATGAGCAGTTCTTC CASSHRDWIKSNEQFF